Below are 28 T cell receptor beta chains sequenced from a single sample in a study of cytomegalovirus exposure and HLA in healthy donors (dated 2017 in TCRdb). To prepare the library, the immunoSEQ multiplex PCR assay was applied. TCRdb's version of the immuneACCESS table is confined to in-frame rearrangements and falls short of the full clone set. An unresolved V gene accounts for under half of the shortfall where checked; the remainder is of unknown origin. The sample table records some 240,000 clones; approximately 87% of these occur just once. 4.5% to 6% of the sample comes from the top ten. The specimen sequenced was PBMCs. The receptors were gathered from a woman aged 18-35 years in good health and CMV-seronegative.

The CDR3 DNA reads TGTGCCAGCAGTGATGGCCTTAGCACAGATACGCAGTATTTT. Its protein is CASSDGLSTDTQYF. The chain carries TRBV6-1 and TRBJ2-3; D unresolved. CDR1 and CDR2 (germline): MNHNS, SASEGT. The CDR3 has 14 residues. The V end was cut by 3 bases, the J end by 0 bases, with 7 bases between.

The chain couples TRBV29-1 to TRBJ2-5; TRBD2 matches 7 bases. The CDR3 has 13 amino acids. Germline CDR1 SQVTM, CDR2 ANQGSEA. J lost 1 base, V lost 7 bases, and 6 bases had no gene match. The DNA of the CDR3 is TGCAGCGCACAGCGGGACTCCCAAGAGACCCAGTACTTC. This encodes CSAQRDSQETQYF.

J is TRBJ2-2 and V is TRBV30; the D gene is possibly TRBD1 (6 bases). CDR1 is GTSNPN, CDR2 SVGIG, per germline (reference sequence). This CDR3 comprises 16 residues. Trimming took 4 bases from V and 5 from J, leaving 20 bases between them. CDR3 region: CAWTGSGRRGTGELFF. CDR3 sequence (DNA): TGTGCCTGGACAGGGTCAGGGAGAAGGGGGACCGGGGAGCTGTTTTTT.

The chain couples TRBV27 to TRBJ1-4; 9 nucleotides match TRBD1. V shed 5 bases and J 8 bases; nucleotides not matched to a gene: 12. CDR3 size: 16 residues. Germline V gives CDR1 MNHEY, CDR2 SMNVEV (reference sequence). The CDR3 loop is CASSQNPQGAGEKLFF. The CDR3, as DNA: TGTGCCAGCAGTCAGAACCCACAGGGGGCGGGAGAAAAACTGTTTTTT.

The genes are TRBV11-2 and TRBJ2-7; 11 nucleotides line up with TRBD2. V lost 5 bases, J lost 4 bases, and 4 bases stayed unmatched. Germline V gene sequence: CDR1 SGHAT, CDR2 FQNNGV. The CDR3 is 14 residues long. This CDR3 is CASSLGTSGYEQYF. CDR3 DNA: TGTGCCAGCAGCCTCGGGACTAGCGGTTACGAGCAGTACTTC.

The V call is TRBV7-8, the J call TRBJ2-2, with D uncertain. Germline lookup yields CDR1 SGHVS and CDR2 FQNEAQ. V was trimmed by 4 bases and J by 7 bases, leaving 13 bases between them. This CDR3 region has 14 residues. CDR3 DNA sequence: TGTGCCAGCAGCTCCAGCGTACCCTACGGGGAGCTGTTTTTT. As protein: CASSSSVPYGELFF.

This rearrangement joins TRBV30 to TRBJ2-5; D possibly uses TRBD1 or TRBD2 (5 bases each). CDR3 length equals 12 residues. V lost 3 bases to trimming and J lost 5 bases, with 10 bases between them. Germline V lookup: CDR1 GTSNPN, CDR2 SVGIG (reference sequence). CDR3 amino acids: CAWRGVRETQYF. The CDR3 nucleotides read TGTGCCTGGAGGGGGGTTCGGGAGACCCAGTACTTC.

The chain is built from TRBV2 and TRBJ1-4; 9 bases are a match to TRBD1. Trimming at V came to 6 bases and at J to 7 bases, leaving 9 bases not matched to a gene. CDR1 and CDR2 from the germline V gene are SNHLY and FYNNEI. This CDR3 contains 15 residues. The DNA for the CDR3 is TGTGCCAGCAGAAAAACAGGGGGCGCGGGTGAAAAACTGTTTTTT. Translation gives CASRKTGGAGEKLFF.

This chain connects TRBV6-5 to TRBJ1-1; 9 nucleotides line up with TRBD1. The germline CDR1 and CDR2 sequences are MNHEY and SVGAGI. The CDR3 length is 16 residues. Trimming took 2 bases from V and 4 from J; bases not matched to a gene: 8. The CDR3 DNA follows: TGTGCCAGCAGTTACGACAGGGGGAAATTAGGCACTGAAGCTTTCTTT. Translating gives CASSYDRGKLGTEAFF.

This sequence joins TRBV29-1 and TRBJ2-5, with D possibly TRBD1 on 6 matching bases. Germline CDR1 reads SQVTM; CDR2 reads ANQGSEA. V was shortened by 7 bases and J by 3 bases, with 12 bases between the two germline ends. CDR3 length: 12 residues. In nucleotides, the CDR3 is TGCAGCGCCCACAGGGTTGAAGAGACCCAGTACTTC. Translated, it gives CSAHRVEETQYF.

As regards this clone: The sample contains more than one DNA sequence encoding this CDR3. V and J are TRBV28 and TRBJ1-5; D call uncertain. The length of the CDR3 is 13 residues. Trimming shortened V by 3 bases and J by 4 bases, and 7 bases separated the two germline ends. Germline CDR1 and CDR2: MDHEN and SYDVKM. The CDR3 spells CASSLSGNQPQHF. CDR3 bases: TGTGCCAGCAGTTTGTCCGGGAATCAGCCCCAGCATTTT.

The chain is built from TRBV10-1 and TRBJ1-5; TRBD1 matches at 7 bases. CDR3 length equals 16 residues. Unmatched junction bases numbered 4, after V lost 0 bases and J lost 2 bases. The V gene's germline CDR1 is WNHNN and CDR2 SYGVQD (reference sequence). The DNA of the CDR3 is TGCGCCAGCAGTGAGTCTCGGCAGGGGGGCAATCAGCCCCAGCATTTT. Protein product: CASSESRQGGNQPQHF.

The chain carries TRBV6-6 and TRBJ1-5; D is perhaps TRBD1 (6 bases). Trimming stripped 2 bases from V and 11 bases from J, with 19 bases between. The germline V gene has CDR1 MNHNY and CDR2 SVGAGI (reference sequence). This CDR3 region has 15 residues. The DNA for the CDR3 is TGTGCCAGCAGTTACCCCGGGGGGGCCGGGGGAGCCCAGCATTTT. Protein: CASSYPGGAGGAQHF.

The chain carries TRBV27 and TRBJ2-1; the match to TRBD1 covers 7 bases. This CDR3 is built from 15 residues. CDR1 MNHEY and CDR2 SMNVEV come from the germline V gene (reference sequence). Losses at the gene ends were 8 bases for V and 5 bases for J; bases not matched to a gene: 12. The CDR3 sequence: CASASYSGTDNEQFF. In DNA form, the CDR3 reads TGTGCCAGCGCCTCCTACTCCGGGACAGACAATGAGCAGTTCTTC.

The chain carries TRBV2 and TRBJ2-2, with 12 bases aligning to TRBD2. Germline V lookup: CDR1 SNHLY, CDR2 FYNNEI. J lost 6 bases, V lost 8 bases, and 7 bases had no gene match. The CDR3 contains 15 residues. CDR3 protein: CASVGLAGGAGELFF. The CDR3 bases are TGTGCCAGCGTCGGGCTAGCGGGAGGGGCCGGGGAGCTGTTTTTT.

The chain combines TRBV2 with TRBJ1-4, with D hard to call. This CDR3 has 11 residues. V shed 4 bases and J shed 8 bases, with 5 bases lying between them. CDR1 SNHLY and CDR2 FYNNEI come from the germline V gene. The CDR3 DNA sequence: TGTGCCAGCAGTGTAAGCGAAAAACTGTTTTTT. It specifies CASSVSEKLFF. The whole variable domain, filled in from reference TRBV2 and TRBJ1-4, reads EPEVTQTPSHQVTQMGQEVILRCVPISNHLYFYWYRQILGQKVEFLVSFYNNEISEKSEIFDDQFSVERPDGSNFTLKIRSTKLEDSAMYFCASSVSEKLFFGSGTQLSVL.

The CDR3 sequence is CASSDLPGQGQYF. The CDR3 DNA sequence: TGTGCCAGCAGCGATCTCCCGGGACAGGGACAGTACTTC. The chain couples TRBV9 to TRBJ2-7; TRBD1 matches 9 bases. The V segment lost 3 bases and the J segment 10 bases; nucleotides outside the gene matches: 8. The CDR3 extends over 13 amino acids. Germline-derived CDR1 and CDR2 are SGDLS and YYNGEE.

The chain couples TRBV19 to TRBJ1-2, with a tentative D call TRBD1 (5 bases). The CDR3 length is 13 residues. Germline-derived CDR1 and CDR2 are LNHDA and SQIVND (reference sequence). V was pared by 2 bases and J by 3 bases, with 7 bases between. CDR3 sequence reads: CASSIRGDYGYTF. In nucleotides, the CDR3 is TGTGCCAGTAGTATACGAGGGGACTATGGCTACACCTTC.

The V call is TRBV7-2, the J call TRBJ2-2; D call uncertain. Per the germline V gene, CDR1 is SGHTA and CDR2 is FQGNSA. Trimming took off 5 bases at V and 5 bases at J, with 9 bases between the two ends. The CDR3 is 13 residues long. CDR3 bases: TGTGCCAGCAGCCAGCCCGTAACCGGGGAGCTGTTTTTT. It translates to CASSQPVTGELFF.

The chain combines TRBV4-1 with TRBJ2-7; 9 positions match TRBD2. The V gene's germline CDR1 is MGHRA and CDR2 YSYEKL. V lost 0 bases to trimming and J lost 6 bases; unmatched junction nucleotides: 3. The CDR3 has 14 amino acids. The CDR3 region is CASSQEASGTEQYF. CDR3 DNA: TGCGCCAGCAGCCAAGAGGCTAGCGGGACCGAGCAGTACTTC.

There are a few counts of this clone. The chain recombines TRBV30 with TRBJ1-1, with a possible D match to TRBD1 (5 bases). The CDR3 runs to 14 residues. Germline V gene data show CDR1 as GTSNPN and CDR2 as SVGIG (reference sequence). V was cut by 0 bases and J by 4 bases, with 12 bases left in between. CDR3 nucleotides: TGTGCCTGGAGTGTACCCGGTAGGGGCACTGAAGCTTTCTTT. Encoded protein: CAWSVPGRGTEAFF.

This clone was found a few times. The chain uses TRBV29-1 and TRBJ2-7, with a possible D match to TRBD1 (6 bases). V lost 4 bases to trimming and J lost 3 bases, with 13 bases between them. The CDR3 has 13 amino acids. CDR1 is SQVTM, CDR2 ANQGSEA, per germline. Here the CDR3 DNA reads TGCAGCGTTGGGAACCACAGGGTCTACGAGCAGTACTTC. Translated: CSVGNHRVYEQYF.

The chain carries TRBV5-4 and TRBJ2-7; 7 positions match TRBD1. The J segment lost 0 bases and the V segment lost 4 bases, leaving 7 bases of the junction unmatched. The CDR3 sequence is 15 residues long. From germline, CDR1 is SGHNT and CDR2 YYREEE (reference sequence). The CDR3 loop reads CASSRTDRDSYEQYF. DNA of the CDR3: TGTGCCAGCAGCAGGACAGACAGGGACTCCTACGAGCAGTACTTC.

This chain uses TRBV6-6 with TRBJ1-2, with D unclear. Germline CDR1 reads MNHNY; CDR2 reads SVGAGI (reference sequence). V lost 3 bases and J 6 bases, leaving 11 bases between the germline ends. CDR3 size: 13 residues. DNA for the CDR3: TGTGCCAGCAGTTATTTACGGGCTGATGGCTACACCTTC. Translated: CASSYLRADGYTF.

Only one count was recorded for this clone. The V call is TRBV7-8, the J call TRBJ2-7; no clear D gene. CDR1 and CDR2 from the germline V gene are SGHVS and FQNEAQ. V was clipped by 1 base and J by 3 bases, with 4 bases between them. The length of the CDR3 is 12 residues. This CDR3 is CASSLVGYEQYF. DNA of the CDR3: TGTGCCAGCAGCTTAGTGGGCTACGAGCAGTACTTC.

This chain connects TRBV29-1 to TRBJ1-1; D remains unclear. The CDR3 sequence is 13 residues long. Germline V gene lookup returns CDR1 SQVTM and CDR2 ANQGSEA. V shed 7 bases and J shed 1 base, with 13 bases lying between them. For the CDR3, the DNA is TGCAGCGCCCTTCATAGGTCGAACACTGAAGCTTTCTTT. Protein product: CSALHRSNTEAFF.

The chain combines TRBV27 with TRBJ2-3; the match to TRBD2 covers 16 bases. The length of the CDR3 is 21 residues. V shed 6 bases, J shed 0 bases, and the junction held 15 bases outside the gene matches. Germline-derived CDR1 and CDR2 are MNHEY and SMNVEV (reference sequence). The CDR3 DNA reads TGTGCCAGCAGCCTGCCTCCGGGACTAGCGGGGGGGGAAGCGAGCACAGATACGCAGTATTTT. Encoded protein: CASSLPPGLAGGEASTDTQYF.

The rearrangement uses TRBV19 and TRBJ2-7, with a weak D call TRBD1 (6 bases). Germline CDR1 and CDR2: LNHDA and SQIVND (reference sequence). There are 13 residues in the CDR3. V was pared by 6 bases and J by 3 bases, with 12 bases between. The CDR3 loop is CASSRGRDYEQYF. As DNA, the CDR3 is TGTGCCAGTAGCAGGGGCAGGGACTACGAGCAGTACTTC.